Listed below are T cell receptor beta chains from one sample, sequenced in a study of shared clonotypes between healthy human individuals. Only in-frame clones appear in the TCRdb table, and some are missing; sequencing was by immunoSEQ multiplex PCR. The sample contains about 1 million clones, around four fifths of which appear only once. Sequenced: memory CD4+ T cells sorted from blood. The receptors derive from a man aged 18 to 35 in good health. The CDR3 runs from the conserved cysteine through the conserved F or W.

j_call v_call cdr3_aa
TRBJ2-3 TRBV11-3 CASSSQGQGDTQYF
TRBJ2-6 TRBV5-1 CASSPRSQGGSPGANVLTF
TRBJ1-1 TRBV5-1 CASSLGTGIEAFF
TRBJ2-7 TRBV15 CATSRVESSYEQYF
TRBJ2-7 TRBV12-2 CASRFLADSSYEQYF
TRBJ1-4 TRBV5-6 CASSSQGLGEKLFF
TRBJ1-5 TRBV2 CASSDVESNQPQHF
TRBJ1-4 TRBV28 CASSLLDRDNEKLFF
TRBJ2-2 TRBV5-5 CASSLSAILNTGELFF
TRBJ1-1 TRBV11-2 CASSYAEARTEAFF
TRBJ2-2 TRBV7-7 CASSSTGTGTGSGELFF
TRBJ1-1 TRBV19 CASQGQVNTEAFF
TRBJ1-3 TRBV7-2 CASRAGHSGNTIYF
TRBJ2-7 TRBV7-2 CASSLVQVQAGGEQYF
TRBJ2-7 TRBV11-2 CASSAAGTGIYEQYF
TRBJ1-5 TRBV7-3 CASSSSTGSIRGSNQPQHF
TRBJ2-5 TRBV25-1 CASSEYNPGGETQYF
TRBJ2-2 TRBV2 CASRQQGANTGKLFF
TRBJ2-7 TRBV5-1 CASSFGASYEQYF
TRBJ1-3 TRBV9 CASSVEGTVGNTIYF
TRBJ1-3 TRBV7-8 CASSLGGQPLGNTIYF
TRBJ1-2 TRBV6-5 CASRNRGDYGYTF
TRBJ2-3 TRBV2 CASKSGTISSDTQYF
TRBJ2-2 TRBV6-1 CASSDRQGGYVAAWSGELFF
TRBJ1-6 TRBV7-9 CASSWDGGGGSYNSPLHF
TRBJ2-7 TRBV21-1 CASSKWRSSYEQYF
TRBJ1-5 TRBV30 CAWHAGDRVNQPQHF
TRBJ2-3 TRBV10-3 CAIGTGGLTDTQYF
TRBJ1-1 TRBV5-1 CASSYQPPPNTEAFF
TRBJ2-7 TRBV5-4 CASSLRSGGYEQYF
TRBJ2-7 TRBV10-3 CAISYGTQAGYEQYF
TRBJ2-2 TRBV19 CASSKGDKNTGELFF
TRBJ2-1 TRBV9 CASSVAGGGYNEQFF
TRBJ1-1 TRBV5-4 CASSLGGGFRSEAFF
TRBJ2-2 TRBV5-1 CASSLVLDSGELFF
TRBJ1-2 TRBV6-1 CASSYLRGGGYTF
TRBJ2-5 TRBV2 CASSEGGETQYF